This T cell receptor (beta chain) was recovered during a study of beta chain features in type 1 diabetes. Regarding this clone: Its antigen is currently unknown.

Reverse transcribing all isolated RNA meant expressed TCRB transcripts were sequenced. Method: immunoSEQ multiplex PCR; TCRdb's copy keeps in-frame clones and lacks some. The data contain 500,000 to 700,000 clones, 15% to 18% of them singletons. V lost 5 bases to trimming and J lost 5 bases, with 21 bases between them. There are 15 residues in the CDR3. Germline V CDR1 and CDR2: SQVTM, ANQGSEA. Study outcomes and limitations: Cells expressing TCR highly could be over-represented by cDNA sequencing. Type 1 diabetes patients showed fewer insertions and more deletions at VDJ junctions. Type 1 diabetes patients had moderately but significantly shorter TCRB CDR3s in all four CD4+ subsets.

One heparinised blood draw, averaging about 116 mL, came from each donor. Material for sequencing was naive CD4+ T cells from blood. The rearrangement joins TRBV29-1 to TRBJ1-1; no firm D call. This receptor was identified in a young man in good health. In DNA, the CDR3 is TGCAGCGTTCTCTCCCCCGAACGGAGGCAGACTGAAGCTTTCTTT. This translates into CSVLSPERRQTEAFF.